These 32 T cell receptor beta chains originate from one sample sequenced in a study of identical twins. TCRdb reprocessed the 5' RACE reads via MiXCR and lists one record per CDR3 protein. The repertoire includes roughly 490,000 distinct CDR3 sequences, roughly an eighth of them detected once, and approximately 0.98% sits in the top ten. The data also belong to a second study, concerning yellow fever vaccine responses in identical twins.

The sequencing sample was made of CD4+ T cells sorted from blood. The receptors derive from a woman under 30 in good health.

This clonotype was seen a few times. CDR3 DNA sequence: TGCAGTGCTAGAGGGGGACTGGGATTTGAGACCCAGTACTTC. Protein sequence: CSARGGLGFETQYF. The chain links TRBV20-1 to TRBJ2-5; TRBD2 might be the D (6 bases). The CDR3 has 14 residues. Germline lookup yields CDR1 DFQATT and CDR2 SNEGSKA (reference sequence). V lost 1 base and J 5 bases, leaving 14 bases between the germline ends.

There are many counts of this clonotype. This CDR3 is CAWSVSRRKNTGELFF. The CDR3 bases are TGTGCCTGGAGTGTATCTAGGCGGAAGAACACCGGGGAGCTGTTTTTT. The chain couples TRBV30 to TRBJ2-2; D gene uncertain. CDR1 and CDR2 (germline): GTSNPN, SVGIG (reference sequence). The CDR3 sequence is 16 residues long. V was clipped by 0 bases and J by 1 base, with 12 bases between them.

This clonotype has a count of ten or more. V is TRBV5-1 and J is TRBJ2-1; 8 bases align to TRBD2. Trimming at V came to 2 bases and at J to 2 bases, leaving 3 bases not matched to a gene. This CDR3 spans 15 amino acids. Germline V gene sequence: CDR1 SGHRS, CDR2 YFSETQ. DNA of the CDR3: TGCGCCAGCAGCTTAGCGGGAGATCCCTACAATGAGCAGTTCTTC. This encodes CASSLAGDPYNEQFF.

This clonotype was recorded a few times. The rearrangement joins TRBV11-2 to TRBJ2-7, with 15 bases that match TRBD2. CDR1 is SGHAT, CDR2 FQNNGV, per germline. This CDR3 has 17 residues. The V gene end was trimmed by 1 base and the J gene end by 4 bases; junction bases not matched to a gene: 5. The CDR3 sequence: CASSLVRGTSGGYEQYF. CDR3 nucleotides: TGTGCCAGCAGCTTAGTCAGAGGGACTAGCGGGGGGTACGAGCAGTACTTC. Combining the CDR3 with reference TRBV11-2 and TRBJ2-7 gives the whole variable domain EAGVAQSPRYKIIEKRQSVAFWCNPISGHATLYWYQQILGQGPKLLIQFQNNGVVDDSQLPKDRFSAERLKGVDSTLKIQPAKLEDSAVYLCASSLVRGTSGGYEQYFGPGTRLTVT.

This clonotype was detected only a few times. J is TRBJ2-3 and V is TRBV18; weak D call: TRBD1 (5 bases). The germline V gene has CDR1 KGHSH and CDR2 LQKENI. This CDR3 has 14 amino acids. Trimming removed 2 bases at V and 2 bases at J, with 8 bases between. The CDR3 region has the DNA TGTGCCAGCTCACCAACGACAGCCACAGATACGCAGTATTTT. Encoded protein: CASSPTTATDTQYF.

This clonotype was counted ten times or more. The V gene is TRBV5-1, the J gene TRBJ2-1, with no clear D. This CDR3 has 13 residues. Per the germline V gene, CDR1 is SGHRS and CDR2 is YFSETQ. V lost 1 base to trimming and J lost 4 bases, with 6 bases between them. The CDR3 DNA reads TGCGCCAGCAGCTTGTCCGGTTACAATGAGCAGTTCTTC. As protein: CASSLSGYNEQFF.

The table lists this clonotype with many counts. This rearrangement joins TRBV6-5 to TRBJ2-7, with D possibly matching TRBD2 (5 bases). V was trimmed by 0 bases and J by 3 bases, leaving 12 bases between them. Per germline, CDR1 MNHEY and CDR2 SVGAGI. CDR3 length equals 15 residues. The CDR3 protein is CASSYSYGENYEQYF. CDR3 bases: TGTGCCAGCAGTTACTCTTATGGGGAGAACTACGAGCAGTACTTC.

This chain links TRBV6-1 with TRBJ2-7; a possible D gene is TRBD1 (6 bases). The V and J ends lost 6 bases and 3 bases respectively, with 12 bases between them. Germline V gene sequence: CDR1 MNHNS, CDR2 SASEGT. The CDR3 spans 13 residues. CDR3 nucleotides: TGTGCCAGCAGCGCAACACAGGGCTACGAGCAGTACTTC. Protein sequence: CASSATQGYEQYF.

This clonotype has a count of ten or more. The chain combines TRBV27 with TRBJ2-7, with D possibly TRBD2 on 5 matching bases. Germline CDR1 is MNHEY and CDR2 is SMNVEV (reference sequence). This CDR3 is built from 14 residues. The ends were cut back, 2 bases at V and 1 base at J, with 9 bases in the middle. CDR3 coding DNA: TGTGCCAGCAGTTTACAGGACTCGTCCTACGAGCAGTACTTC. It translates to CASSLQDSSYEQYF.

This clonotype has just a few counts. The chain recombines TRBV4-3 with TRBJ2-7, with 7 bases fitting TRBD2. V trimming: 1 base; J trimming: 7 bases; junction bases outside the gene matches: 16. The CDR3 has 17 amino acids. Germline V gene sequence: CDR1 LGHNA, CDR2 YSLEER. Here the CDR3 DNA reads TGCGCCAGCAGCCAAGCTGGCTTCAGCGGGACTACGAGGGAGCAGTACTTC. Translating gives CASSQAGFSGTTREQYF.

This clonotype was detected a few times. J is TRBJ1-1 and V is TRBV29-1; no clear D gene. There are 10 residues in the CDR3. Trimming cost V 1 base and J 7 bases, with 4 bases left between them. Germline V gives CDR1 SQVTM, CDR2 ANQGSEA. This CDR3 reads CSVEGVEAFF. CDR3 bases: TGCAGCGTTGAAGGTGTTGAAGCTTTCTTT. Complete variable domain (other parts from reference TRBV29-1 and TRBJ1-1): SAVISQKPSRDICQRGTSLTIQCQVDSQVTMMFWYRQQPGQSLTLIATANQGSEATYESGFVIDKFPISRPNLTFSTLTVSNMSPEDSSIYLCSVEGVEAFFGQGTRLTVV.

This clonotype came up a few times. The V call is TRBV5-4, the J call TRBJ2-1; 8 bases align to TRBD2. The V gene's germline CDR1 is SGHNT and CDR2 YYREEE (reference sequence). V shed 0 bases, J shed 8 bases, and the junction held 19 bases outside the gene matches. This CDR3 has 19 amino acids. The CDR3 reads CASSLEVGLPGGPDDEQFF. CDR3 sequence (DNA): TGTGCCAGCAGCTTGGAAGTAGGACTACCGGGGGGGCCCGACGATGAGCAGTTCTTC.

The CDR3 DNA reads TGTGCCAGCAGCCCTGGGACAGGGATGGGCGGGGAGCTGTTTTTT. Translation gives CASSPGTGMGGELFF. This chain connects TRBV11-1 to TRBJ2-2; 9 positions agree with TRBD1. The V segment lost 5 bases and the J segment 7 bases; nucleotides outside the gene matches: 8. Germline CDR1 and CDR2: SGHAT and FQDESV (reference sequence). The CDR3 extends over 15 amino acids.

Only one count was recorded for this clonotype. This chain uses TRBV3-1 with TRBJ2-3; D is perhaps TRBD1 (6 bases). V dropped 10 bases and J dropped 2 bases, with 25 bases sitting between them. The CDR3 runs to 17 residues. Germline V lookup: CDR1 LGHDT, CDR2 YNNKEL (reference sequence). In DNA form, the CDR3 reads TGTGCCACCACCAAGCAGGTCCCTGGGACAAACACAGATACGCAGTATTTT. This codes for CATTKQVPGTNTDTQYF.

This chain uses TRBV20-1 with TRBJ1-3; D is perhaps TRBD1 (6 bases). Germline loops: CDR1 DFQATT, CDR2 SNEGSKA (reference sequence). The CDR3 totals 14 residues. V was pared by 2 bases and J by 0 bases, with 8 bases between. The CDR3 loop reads CSARNRDSGNTIYF. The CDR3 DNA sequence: TGCAGTGCTAGAAACAGGGACTCTGGAAACACCATATATTTT.

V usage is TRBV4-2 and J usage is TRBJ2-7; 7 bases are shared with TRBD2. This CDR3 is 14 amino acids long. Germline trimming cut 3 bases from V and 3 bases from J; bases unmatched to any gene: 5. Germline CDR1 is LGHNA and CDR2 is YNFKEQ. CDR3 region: CASSQPGTNYEQYF. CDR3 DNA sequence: TGTGCCAGCAGCCAGCCCGGGACTAACTACGAGCAGTACTTC.

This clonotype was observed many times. The CDR3 is CASRQGPNQPQHF. The CDR3 DNA is TGTGCCAGCAGACAGGGGCCAAATCAGCCCCAGCATTTT. This chain joins TRBV6-6 and TRBJ1-5; 7 positions match TRBD1. Germline CDR1 reads MNHNY; CDR2 reads SVGAGI (reference sequence). This CDR3 contains 13 residues. Trimming at V came to 6 bases and at J to 4 bases, leaving 3 bases not matched to a gene.

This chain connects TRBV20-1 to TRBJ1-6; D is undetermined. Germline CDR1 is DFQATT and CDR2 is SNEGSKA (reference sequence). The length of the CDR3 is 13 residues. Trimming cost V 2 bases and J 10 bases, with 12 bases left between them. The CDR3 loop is CSARSSIGSPLHF. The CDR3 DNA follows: TGCAGTGCTAGATCCTCCATCGGGTCACCCCTCCACTTT.

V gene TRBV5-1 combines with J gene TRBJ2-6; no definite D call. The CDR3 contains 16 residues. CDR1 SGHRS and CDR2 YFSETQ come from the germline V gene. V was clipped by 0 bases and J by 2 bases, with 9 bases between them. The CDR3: CASSLAVRAGANVLTF. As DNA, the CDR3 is TGCGCCAGCAGCTTGGCCGTAAGGGCTGGGGCCAACGTCCTGACTTTC.

CDR3 DNA: TGTGCCAGCTCACAGTCGTTCGGGACAGCTAACTATGGCTACACCTTC. It yields the protein CASSQSFGTANYGYTF. This chain uses TRBV18 with TRBJ1-2; TRBD1 aligns across 7 bases. Germline trimming cut 4 bases from V and 0 bases from J; bases unmatched to any gene: 8. CDR1 is KGHSH, CDR2 LQKENI, per germline. The CDR3 covers 16 residues.

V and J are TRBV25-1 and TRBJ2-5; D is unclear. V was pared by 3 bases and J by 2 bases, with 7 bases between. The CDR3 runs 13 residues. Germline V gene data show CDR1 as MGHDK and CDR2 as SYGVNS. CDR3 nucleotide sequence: TGTGCCAGCAGTGACAACAGTCAAGAGACCCAGTACTTC. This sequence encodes CASSDNSQETQYF.

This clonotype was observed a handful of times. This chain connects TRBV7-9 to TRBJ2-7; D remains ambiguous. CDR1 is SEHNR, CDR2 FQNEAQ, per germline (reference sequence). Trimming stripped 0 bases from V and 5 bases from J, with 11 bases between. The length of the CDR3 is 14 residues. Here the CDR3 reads CASSLAGIFDEQYF. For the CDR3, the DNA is TGTGCCAGCAGCTTAGCAGGGATTTTTGACGAGCAGTACTTC.

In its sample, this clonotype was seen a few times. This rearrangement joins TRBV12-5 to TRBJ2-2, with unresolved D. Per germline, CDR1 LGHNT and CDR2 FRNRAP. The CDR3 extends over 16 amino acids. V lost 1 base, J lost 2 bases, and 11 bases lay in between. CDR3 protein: CASGLDNRSNTGELFF. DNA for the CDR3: TGTGCTAGTGGTTTGGACAACCGGAGCAACACCGGGGAGCTGTTTTTT.

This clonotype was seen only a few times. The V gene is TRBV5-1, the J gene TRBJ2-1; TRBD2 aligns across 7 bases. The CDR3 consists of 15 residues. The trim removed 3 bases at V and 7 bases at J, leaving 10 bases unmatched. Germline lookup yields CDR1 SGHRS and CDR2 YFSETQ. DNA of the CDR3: TGCGCCAGCAGCTCCAATCCCAGCGGGGTAAATGAGCAGTTCTTC. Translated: CASSSNPSGVNEQFF.

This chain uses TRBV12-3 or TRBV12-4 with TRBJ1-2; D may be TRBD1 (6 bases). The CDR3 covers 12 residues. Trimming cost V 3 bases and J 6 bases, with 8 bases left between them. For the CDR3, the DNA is TGTGCCAGCAGTTTCGGGGGGCATGGCTACACCTTC. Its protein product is CASSFGGHGYTF.

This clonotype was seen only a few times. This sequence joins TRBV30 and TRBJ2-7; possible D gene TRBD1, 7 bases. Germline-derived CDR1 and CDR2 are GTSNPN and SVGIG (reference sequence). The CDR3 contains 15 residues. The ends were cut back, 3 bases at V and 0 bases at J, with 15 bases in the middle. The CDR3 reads CAWRAQGGISYEQYF. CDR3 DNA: TGTGCCTGGAGAGCCCAGGGGGGCATCTCCTACGAGCAGTACTTC.

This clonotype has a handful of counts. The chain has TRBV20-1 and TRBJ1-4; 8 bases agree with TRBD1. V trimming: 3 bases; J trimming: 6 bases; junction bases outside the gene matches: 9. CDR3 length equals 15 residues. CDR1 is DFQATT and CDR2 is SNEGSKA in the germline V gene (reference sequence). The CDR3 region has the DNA TGCAGTGCTAGGGACAGGGAAGGGGCTTATGAAAAACTGTTTTTT. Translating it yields CSARDREGAYEKLFF.

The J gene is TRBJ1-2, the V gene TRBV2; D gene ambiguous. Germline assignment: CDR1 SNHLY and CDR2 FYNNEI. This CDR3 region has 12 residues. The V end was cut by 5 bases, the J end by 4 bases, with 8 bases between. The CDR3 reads CASSFLAYGYTF. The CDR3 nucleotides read TGTGCCAGCAGTTTCCTGGCCTATGGCTACACCTTC.

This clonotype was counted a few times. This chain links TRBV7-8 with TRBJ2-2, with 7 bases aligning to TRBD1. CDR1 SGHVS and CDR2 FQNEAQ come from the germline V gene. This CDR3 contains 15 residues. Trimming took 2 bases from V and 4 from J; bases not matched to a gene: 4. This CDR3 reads CASSLTGESTGELFF. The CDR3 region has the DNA TGTGCCAGCAGCTTAACAGGGGAGAGCACCGGGGAGCTGTTTTTT.

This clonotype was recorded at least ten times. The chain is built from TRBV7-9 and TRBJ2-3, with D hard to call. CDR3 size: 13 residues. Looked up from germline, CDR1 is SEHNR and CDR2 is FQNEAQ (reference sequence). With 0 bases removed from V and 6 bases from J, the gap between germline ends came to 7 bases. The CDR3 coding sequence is TGTGCCAGCAGCTTAGCAGGTGTGGATACGCAGTATTTT. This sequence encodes CASSLAGVDTQYF. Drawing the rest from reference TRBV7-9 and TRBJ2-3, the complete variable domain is DTGVSQNPRHKITKRGQNVTFRCDPISEHNRLYWYRQTLGQGPEFLTYFQNEAQLEKSRLLSDRFSAERPKGSFSTLEIQRTEQGDSAMYLCASSLAGVDTQYFGPGTRLTVL.

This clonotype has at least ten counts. The CDR3 reads CASSMDYEQYF. CDR3 nucleotide sequence: TGTGCCAGCAGTATGGACTACGAGCAGTACTTC. J is TRBJ2-7 and V is TRBV12-3 or TRBV12-4, with D unresolved. The CDR3 contains 11 residues. Trimming pared 5 bases from V and 3 bases from J, leaving 5 bases between.

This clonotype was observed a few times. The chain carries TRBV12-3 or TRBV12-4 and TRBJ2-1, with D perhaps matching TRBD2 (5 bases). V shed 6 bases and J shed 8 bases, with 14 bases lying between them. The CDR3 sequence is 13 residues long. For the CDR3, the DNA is TGTGCCAGCAGCTCGTCCGCGGGTCATGAGCAGTTCTTC. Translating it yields CASSSSAGHEQFF.